This T cell receptor beta chain came from a study of T cell changes during pregnancy in multiple sclerosis. The table came from immunoSEQ multiplex PCR; TCRdb's copy has only in-frame clones and leaves some out. The sample gives 55,000 to 85,000 clones, roughly 89% of which show up once; just under 2% is in the top ten. Germline CDR1 MDHEN, CDR2 SYDVKM. The CDR3 runs 12 residues. Trimming took 6 bases from V and 7 from J, leaving 10 bases between them. Sequencing used peripheral blood, obtained in the second trimester of pregnancy. The genes are TRBV28 and TRBJ2-1; D remains unclear. The sequence came from a female donor with multiple sclerosis, enrolled in a pregnancy study. The CDR3 reads CASRQSRNEQFF. CDR3 nucleotides: TGTGCCAGCAGGCAATCTCGGAATGAGCAGTTCTTC.